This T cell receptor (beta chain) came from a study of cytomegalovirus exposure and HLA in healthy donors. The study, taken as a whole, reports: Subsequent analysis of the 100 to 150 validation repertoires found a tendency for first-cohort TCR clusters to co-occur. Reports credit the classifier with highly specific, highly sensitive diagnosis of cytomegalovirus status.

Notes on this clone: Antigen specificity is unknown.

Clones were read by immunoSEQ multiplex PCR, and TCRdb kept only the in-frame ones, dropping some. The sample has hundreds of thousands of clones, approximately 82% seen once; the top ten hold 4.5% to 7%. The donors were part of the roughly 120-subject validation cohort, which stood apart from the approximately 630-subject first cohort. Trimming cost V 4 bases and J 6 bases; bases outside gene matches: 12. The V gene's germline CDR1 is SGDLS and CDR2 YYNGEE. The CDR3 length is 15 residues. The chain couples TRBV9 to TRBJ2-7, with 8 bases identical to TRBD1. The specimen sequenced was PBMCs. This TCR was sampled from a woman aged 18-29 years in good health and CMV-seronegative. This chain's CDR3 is CASSKSPGQVPEQYF. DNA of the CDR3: TGTGCCAGCAGCAAAAGTCCGGGACAGGTGCCCGAGCAGTACTTC.